The TCR beta chain described here comes from a study of blood T cells in healthy people across ages (dated by TCRdb to the mid-2010s). Concerning the study at large: In model experiments, template switching captured roughly one uniquely barcoded TCR beta cDNA molecule for every two T cells. To track age-related changes in TCR beta repertoire diversity, the study relied on deep sequencing normalized with unique cDNA molecular identifiers. The donors were split into four age groups: young (average approximately 16 years), middle-aged (39), aged (62) and long-lived (roughly 80). To avoid experimental bias, donors of different ages were distributed randomly across sequencing lanes. Two additional independent replicas of 1 million unique cDNA reads from the same blood draw were analyzed for two donors (one aged 18 to 29 and one aged 80 or older).

Results the study describes overall, beyond this receptor: As age increased, observed TCR beta diversity per million T cells dropped in a roughly linear way, and a significant reduction was already evident by age 40. The percentage of naive T cells measured by flow cytometry correlated strongly with observed TCR beta diversity. The CMV infection status of donors was not known, potentially confounding age-related changes in expanded clonotypes. Compared with the aged group, the long-lived group had more naive CD4+ T cells, fewer expanded clones and increased TCR diversity, a pattern suggesting age selection. Estimates of total diversity based on one million sequenced T cells were considered lower bounds and underestimates. Since profiling was done on bulk unsorted PBMCs, naive and antigen-experienced compartments could not be conclusively compared.

On this clonotype itself: Its antigen is still unknown. No qualities accompany the bases; no much larger clone lies one base away.

Donors were approximately 42 systemically healthy Caucasian individuals from Russia aged roughly 6 to 90 years. Approximately 9.7 milliliters of peripheral blood were drawn from each donor into EDTA-treated Vacutainer tubes. Ficoll-Paque density-gradient centrifugation was used to isolate PBMCs, with at least 7 million obtained per sample. Total RNA was extracted from PBMCs with Trizol reagent, with at least 5 micrograms obtained per sample. For every donor, flow cytometry on a PBMC aliquot measured the percentage of naive CD45RAhigh/CD27high T cells. The CDR3 runs 17 residues from the cysteine to the phenylalanine. Just the 51-base CDR3 DNA is kept, in frame starting at base 1. Relative to germline, V is 0 bases shorter and J is 0 bases shorter, with 13 bases between their ends. The CDR1 and CDR2 encoded by the germline V gene are SGHRS and YFSETQ. Libraries were prepared through 5' RACE. Sequencer: Illumina HiSeq 2500. The second PCR ran for roughly 7 to 12 cycles and used a J-beta primer mix along with a sample-barcoded 5' primer. A template-switch 5' adaptor carrying 12 random nucleotides introduced a unique molecular identifier onto each TCR beta cDNA molecule. Each sample yielded at least 3 million CDR3-containing paired-end reads. First-strand cDNA was synthesized from all RNA with the Mint cDNA synthesis kit, primed by a TRBC-specific oligonucleotide. All cDNA was treated with uracil-DNA glycosylase and then went through a first 18-cycle PCR with the universal primers M1SS and BC2_uni_R. From the authors' description of their analysis: For normalization, 1 million high-quality reads were randomly selected from each sample, with every read carrying a distinct molecular identifier. Instead of being binned into consensus sequences, reads that shared molecular identifiers were thrown out. MiTCR, with a Q25 quality threshold and the strictest error-elimination algorithm, was used for CDR3 identification, clonotype clustering and error correction. A nonparametric unseen species model with Euler transformation was used to estimate a lower bound on total TCR beta diversity. TCRdb redid the processing of the public reads, applying fastp at Q25 and MiXCR, and retained in-frame beta chains. Rows with one shared CDR3 protein collapse into an entry with the most common genes and DNA. It is TCRdb's table, rather than the study itself, that gives the V and J calls and clone size. In all, the sample holds fewer than 950,000 distinct CDR3 sequences, and 36% of those were seen once. The ten largest clones represent about an eighth of the sample.

The sequence was obtained from a man in his late teens or twenties in good health. The rearrangement joined TRBV5-1 to TRBJ2-1, and TRBD1 may be the D gene, going by 7 matching bases. The material sequenced was blood. The nucleotide sequence reads as follows: TGCGCCAGCAGCTTGGACCAGGGGGGAAGCTCCTACAATGAGCAGTTCTTC. Translated, this gives CASSLDQGGSSYNEQFF.